These 20 T cell receptor beta chains were all obtained from the same sample, sequenced in a study of blood T cell repertoires in COVID-19. Libraries were prepared by immunoSEQ multiplex PCR; TCRdb keeps only in-frame clonotypes and omits some of them. Of hundreds of thousands of clones listed, about 87% are singletons. Material for sequencing was PBMCs or T cells enriched from blood (not recorded which). Source of these receptors: a man aged 35 to 55 in a cohort exposed to, infected with or recovered from COVID-19 (not recorded which).

This chain links TRBV30 with TRBJ1-1; 8 bases map to TRBD1. CDR1 and CDR2 (germline): GTSNPN, SVGIG (reference sequence). This CDR3 comprises 14 residues. Trimming removed 4 bases from V and 0 bases from J; junction bases left unmatched: 4. As DNA, the CDR3 is TGTGCCTGGACCTGGGGACAGGTGAACACTGAAGCTTTCTTT. It specifies CAWTWGQVNTEAFF.

The DNA of the CDR3 is TGTGCCAGCAGCTGGGGGGAACTAGCGGGAAGTCACATTCAGTACTTC. Its translation is CASSWGELAGSHIQYF. This rearrangement joins TRBV11-1 to TRBJ2-4; 10 bases agree with TRBD2. V lost 4 bases, J lost 8 bases, and 11 bases stayed unmatched. CDR3 length: 16 amino acids. Germline V CDR1 and CDR2: SGHAT, FQDESV (reference sequence). The whole variable domain, filled in from reference TRBV11-1 and TRBJ2-4, reads EAEVAQSPRYKITEKSQAVAFWCDPISGHATLYWYRQILGQGPELLVQFQDESVVDDSQLPKDRFSAERLKGVDSTLKIQPAELGDSAMYLCASSWGELAGSHIQYFGAGTRLSVL.

This chain uses TRBV28 with TRBJ1-2; D call uncertain. The CDR3 sequence is 11 residues long. CDR1 is MDHEN, CDR2 SYDVKM, per germline. V was trimmed by 6 bases and J by 8 bases, leaving 10 bases between them. The DNA of the CDR3 is TGTGCCAGCAGGCGAGGGTACGGCTACACCTTC. Amino acids: CASRRGYGYTF.

The chain combines TRBV5-1 with TRBJ2-5; 10 nucleotides match TRBD2. This CDR3 has 15 residues. With 4 bases clipped from V and 8 bases from J, the junction kept 11 bases outside the gene matches. Per germline, CDR1 SGHRS and CDR2 YFSETQ. DNA for the CDR3: TGCGCCAGCAGCGTAGAACCCCTAGCGGGAGACACCCAGTACTTC. It translates to CASSVEPLAGDTQYF. The whole variable domain, filled in from reference TRBV5-1 and TRBJ2-5, reads KAGVTQTPRYLIKTRGQQVTLSCSPISGHRSVSWYQQTPGQGLQFLFEYFSETQRNKGNFPGRFSGRQFSNSRSEMNVSTLELGDSALYLCASSVEPLAGDTQYFGPGTRLLVL.

The gene calls are TRBV19 and TRBJ2-1; 8 bases match TRBD1. V gave up 2 bases and J gave up 4 bases; unmatched junction bases: 4. CDR3 length equals 15 residues. The germline V gene encodes CDR1 LNHDA and CDR2 SQIVND (reference sequence). The CDR3 loop reads CASSITGTGYNEQFF. The CDR3 DNA follows: TGTGCCAGTAGTATAACCGGGACAGGTTACAATGAGCAGTTCTTC.

The sample holds a few counts of this clone. This sequence joins TRBV5-5 and TRBJ2-3; tentatively, D is TRBD2 (6 bases). This CDR3 has 14 residues. Germline values: CDR1 SGHKS, CDR2 YYEKEE (reference sequence). Trimming shortened V by 1 base and J by 2 bases, and 8 bases separated the two germline ends. CDR3 DNA sequence: TGTGCCAGCAGCTTGTGGGGGGACACAGATACGCAGTATTTT. This codes for CASSLWGDTDTQYF.

The gene calls are TRBV5-1 and TRBJ2-3; 7 nucleotides align to TRBD2. Germline V gene sequence: CDR1 SGHRS, CDR2 YFSETQ. The CDR3 is made up of 17 amino acids. Trimming at V came to 4 bases and at J to 3 bases, leaving 14 bases not matched to a gene. The chain's CDR3 is CASSPTPWLAVTDTQYF. The DNA of the CDR3 is TGCGCCAGCAGCCCGACCCCGTGGCTAGCGGTAACAGATACGCAGTATTTT.

V and J are TRBV5-1 and TRBJ1-1; a possible D gene is TRBD1 (6 bases). CDR3 size: 13 residues. V was pared by 4 bases and J by 5 bases, with 12 bases between. Germline V lookup: CDR1 SGHRS, CDR2 YFSETQ. CDR3 coding DNA: TGCGCCAGCAGCCTGGGAGGGGGAACTGAAGCTTTCTTT. Translating it yields CASSLGGGTEAFF.

The V gene is TRBV6-6, the J gene TRBJ2-1; no definite D call. The CDR3 is 11 amino acids. Trimming cost V 7 bases and J 7 bases, with 8 bases left between them. CDR1 and CDR2 from the germline V gene are MNHNY and SVGAGI (reference sequence). The CDR3 reads CASTARNEQFF. CDR3 sequence (DNA): TGTGCCAGCACTGCGAGGAATGAGCAGTTCTTC.

This clone was observed once. The J gene is TRBJ2-7, the V gene TRBV28; the D gene is possibly TRBD1 (5 bases). Germline CDR1 and CDR2: MDHEN and SYDVKM. The V end lost 3 bases, the J end lost 0 bases, and 6 bases lay between the germline ends. The CDR3 is made up of 13 amino acids. The CDR3 DNA is TGTGCCAGCAGTTTGACAGACTCCTACGAGCAGTACTTC. It yields the protein CASSLTDSYEQYF. Using reference TRBV28 and TRBJ2-7 for the parts outside the CDR3, the full variable domain is DVKVTQSSRYLVKRTGEKVFLECVQDMDHENMFWYRQDPGLGLRLIYFSYDVKMKEKGDIPEGYSVSREKKERFSLILESASTNQTSMYLCASSLTDSYEQYFGPGTRLTVT.

The chain links TRBV6-1 to TRBJ2-7, with TRBD2 as a possible D gene (6 bases). The germline V gene has CDR1 MNHNS and CDR2 SASEGT. The CDR3 covers 13 residues. Trimming pared 2 bases from V and 7 bases from J, leaving 12 bases between. Written as DNA, the CDR3 is TGTGCCAGCAGTGAAATGGGGGGAAGGGAGCAGTACTTC. Its translation is CASSEMGGREQYF.

The chain couples TRBV10-3 to TRBJ2-1, with 8 positions matching TRBD1. Trimming at V came to 4 bases and at J to 7 bases, leaving 3 bases not matched to a gene. Germline V CDR1 and CDR2: ENHRY, SYGVKD. This CDR3 contains 13 residues. The chain's CDR3 is CAISGQGSNEQFF. CDR3 coding DNA: TGTGCCATCAGTGGACAGGGGAGTAATGAGCAGTTCTTC.

The rearrangement uses TRBV7-9 and TRBJ2-2, with D possibly being TRBD2 (6 bases). Germline values: CDR1 SEHNR, CDR2 FQNEAQ (reference sequence). The CDR3 is 15 amino acids. Trimming removed 5 bases from V and 3 bases from J, with 13 bases in between. In nucleotides, the CDR3 is TGTGCCAGCAGCACAACCTCGGGGGACACCGGGGAGCTGTTTTTT. This codes for CASSTTSGDTGELFF. The full variable domain, completed using reference TRBV7-9 and TRBJ2-2, is DTGVSQNPRHKITKRGQNVTFRCDPISEHNRLYWYRQTLGQGPEFLTYFQNEAQLEKSRLLSDRFSAERPKGSFSTLEIQRTEQGDSAMYLCASSTTSGDTGELFFGEGSRLTVL.

This rearrangement joins TRBV30 to TRBJ2-2, with D possibly matching TRBD1 (5 bases). Germline-derived CDR1 and CDR2 are GTSNPN and SVGIG (reference sequence). CDR3 length: 15 residues. V lost 3 bases to trimming and J lost 4 bases, with 15 bases between them. The CDR3 region has the DNA TGTGCCTGGAGACCCTCGGACAAGATCACCGGGGAGCTGTTTTTT. Translated, it gives CAWRPSDKITGELFF.

J is TRBJ2-7 and V is TRBV3-1 (or the pseudogene TRBV3-2), with TRBD1 matching 8 bases. The CDR3 is 14 residues long. V dropped 3 bases and J dropped 7; count of bases not matched to a gene: 8. The V gene's germline CDR1 is LGHDT and CDR2 YNNKEL (reference sequence). The CDR3 region is CASSHTGQAKEQYF. The CDR3 DNA follows: TGTGCCAGCAGCCACACGGGACAGGCAAAGGAGCAGTACTTC.

The chain links TRBV28 to TRBJ1-5, with 12 bases identical to TRBD1. CDR3 length: 16 residues. CDR1 and CDR2 (germline): MDHEN, SYDVKM. The trim removed 5 bases at V and 6 bases at J, leaving 8 bases unmatched. The DNA for the CDR3 is TGTGCCAGCAGTCCCCCGGGGACAGGGGGCCGTCAGCCCCAGCATTTT. It codes for CASSPPGTGGRQPQHF.

This clone was found once. The genes are TRBV11-2 and TRBJ2-1; 9 bases match TRBD1. The CDR3 loop spans 15 amino acids. The germline V gene encodes CDR1 SGHAT and CDR2 FQNNGV. J lost 1 base, V lost 5 bases, and 3 bases had no gene match. CDR3 amino acids: CASSVDRGSYNEQFF. CDR3 coding DNA: TGTGCCAGCAGCGTCGACAGGGGGTCCTACAATGAGCAGTTCTTC.

This clone occurred once. The chain joins TRBV18 to TRBJ2-1; TRBD2 aligns across 8 bases. This CDR3 has 13 amino acids. Trimming cost V 5 bases and J 4 bases; bases outside gene matches: 1. CDR1 and CDR2 (germline): KGHSH, LQKENI. CDR3 coding DNA: TGTGCCAGCTCAGGGACTAGATACAATGAGCAGTTCTTC. This translates into CASSGTRYNEQFF.

The rearrangement links TRBV5-1 to TRBJ2-7; 10 nucleotides line up with TRBD1. The length of the CDR3 is 18 residues. Trimming cost V 0 bases and J 2 bases; bases outside gene matches: 11. Germline CDR1 reads SGHRS; CDR2 reads YFSETQ. CDR3 amino acids: CASSLDSSRTGGPYEQYF. In nucleotides, the CDR3 is TGCGCCAGCAGCTTGGATAGCAGCCGGACAGGGGGTCCCTACGAGCAGTACTTC.

V gene TRBV4-2 combines with J gene TRBJ2-7, with D possibly matching TRBD2 (6 bases). The V gene's germline CDR1 is LGHNA and CDR2 YNFKEQ. The CDR3 loop spans 15 amino acids. Trimming took off 1 base at V and 6 bases at J, with 16 bases between the two ends. CDR3 in DNA: TGTGCCAGCAGCCAAGCCGAATTGTTGGGAGGCGAGCAGTACTTC. Its protein product is CASSQAELLGGEQYF.